One sample yielded the 26 T cell receptor beta chains listed below, sequenced in a study of cytomegalovirus exposure and HLA in healthy donors. 60 Vbeta and 13 Jbeta primers were used in PCR. TCRdb's table, derived via immunoSEQ multiplex PCR, lists solely in-frame clones and lacks some. Here the sample spans roughly 140,000 clones, approximately 81% being singletons. Sequencing was performed on PBMCs. These receptors were collected from a woman between 35 and 50 years old in good health and CMV-seropositive.

This chain joins TRBV6-6 and TRBJ1-1, with 8 bases aligning to TRBD1. After removal of 5 bases from V and 0 bases from J, the junction contained 2 bases not matched to a gene. Germline V gene lookup returns CDR1 MNHNY and CDR2 SVGAGI (reference sequence). CDR3 length: 14 amino acids. The chain's CDR3 is CASSLGQVNTEAFF. DNA for the CDR3: TGTGCCAGCAGTCTGGGACAGGTGAACACTGAAGCTTTCTTT.

The V call is TRBV5-1, the J call TRBJ2-1; D is perhaps TRBD2 (6 bases). Germline V CDR1 and CDR2: SGHRS, YFSETQ. There are 18 residues in the CDR3. The V end was cut by 3 bases, the J end by 0 bases, with 19 bases between. CDR3: CASSSNTGTAASYNEQFF. The DNA of the CDR3 is TGCGCCAGCAGCTCAAATACCGGGACTGCGGCCTCCTACAATGAGCAGTTCTTC. The full variable domain, its missing parts supplied by reference TRBV5-1 and TRBJ2-1, is KAGVTQTPRYLIKTRGQQVTLSCSPISGHRSVSWYQQTPGQGLQFLFEYFSETQRNKGNFPGRFSGRQFSNSRSEMNVSTLELGDSALYLCASSSNTGTAASYNEQFFGPGTRLTVL.

The rearrangement links TRBV6-6 to TRBJ1-1; D is undetermined. CDR1 MNHNY and CDR2 SVGAGI come from the germline V gene (reference sequence). The V gene lost 2 bases and the J gene lost 1 base, with 5 bases spanning the gap. The CDR3 has 13 residues. The CDR3 loop is CASSYEGNTEAFF. The CDR3 nucleotides are TGTGCCAGCAGTTACGAGGGGAACACTGAAGCTTTCTTT.

As concerns this clone: This same CDR3 is encoded by further DNA sequences in the sample. The J gene is TRBJ2-3, the V gene TRBV9, with D unresolved. In germline, CDR1 is SGDLS, CDR2 YYNGEE. CDR3 length: 15 residues. Trimming cost V 0 bases and J 0 bases, with 8 bases left between them. The CDR3 DNA sequence: TGTGCCAGCAGCGTAGTGGCAGGTAGCACAGATACGCAGTATTTT. It yields the protein CASSVVAGSTDTQYF.

The chain recombines TRBV6-1 with TRBJ2-7; D may be TRBD2 (6 bases). The CDR3 contains 18 residues. Germline-derived CDR1 and CDR2 are MNHNS and SASEGT. V was pared by 3 bases and J by 10 bases, with 31 bases between. CDR3 nucleotides: TGTGCCAGCAGTGACGTAGAGGGGAGGTCGACGGTCCACCTCGCCCAGTACTTC. This translates into CASSDVEGRSTVHLAQYF.

This chain joins TRBV5-1 and TRBJ2-7; TRBD2 matches at 13 bases. V lost 4 bases to trimming and J lost 4 bases; unmatched junction nucleotides: 11. CDR1 is SGHRS, CDR2 YFSETQ, per germline. The CDR3 runs 17 residues. The CDR3, as DNA: TGCGCCAGCAGCCATAGACTAGCGGGAGGAGATAGGTACGAGCAGTACTTC. Residues: CASSHRLAGGDRYEQYF.

This clone was seen just once. V usage is TRBV7-3 and J usage is TRBJ2-3; TRBD1 matches 9 bases. The germline gives CDR1 SGHTA, CDR2 FQGTGA. This CDR3 region has 15 residues. Trimming cost V 2 bases and J 6 bases; bases outside gene matches: 6. The CDR3 spells CASSLGTGRWDTQYF. Here the CDR3 DNA reads TGTGCCAGCAGCTTAGGGACAGGGAGATGGGATACGCAGTATTTT.

The CDR3 loop reads CASSARSGANVLTF. Written as DNA, the CDR3 is TGTGCCAGCAGTGCCAGGTCTGGGGCCAACGTCCTGACTTTC. The chain employs TRBV2 and TRBJ2-6; no firm D call. V shed 4 bases and J shed 1 base, with 5 bases lying between them. Germline V gene lookup returns CDR1 SNHLY and CDR2 FYNNEI. The CDR3 totals 14 residues.

V gene TRBV19 combines with J gene TRBJ2-3, with D maybe TRBD2 (6 bases). The germline V gene encodes CDR1 LNHDA and CDR2 SQIVND (reference sequence). The CDR3 extends over 14 amino acids. Trimming shortened V by 5 bases and J by 4 bases, and 13 bases separated the two germline ends. The DNA for the CDR3 is TGTGCCAGTAGTTCACGAACTAGCCCAGATACGCAGTATTTT. It yields the protein CASSSRTSPDTQYF.

This clone has a handful of counts. V usage is TRBV28 and J usage is TRBJ2-7, with TRBD1 matching 9 bases. J lost 4 bases, V lost 5 bases, and 9 bases had no gene match. This CDR3 is 15 amino acids long. CDR1 MDHEN and CDR2 SYDVKM come from the germline V gene. The CDR3 sequence is CASSPQTGGKYEQYF. The CDR3 bases are TGTGCCAGCAGTCCACAAACAGGGGGCAAATACGAGCAGTACTTC.

V is TRBV28 and J is TRBJ2-7; 7 nucleotides align to TRBD1. This CDR3 has 15 residues. The V and J ends lost 5 bases and 7 bases, in that order; junction bases with no gene match: 14. The V gene's germline CDR1 is MDHEN and CDR2 SYDVKM. The CDR3 here is CASSGTRDSLWEQYF. The CDR3 DNA sequence: TGTGCCAGCAGTGGTACTAGGGACAGCCTATGGGAGCAGTACTTC.

The V and J genes are TRBV6-5 and TRBJ2-7; 10 nucleotides line up with TRBD1. V lost 8 bases and J lost 6; bases outside the gene matches: 1. The CDR3 is made up of 11 amino acids. The V gene's germline CDR1 is MNHEY and CDR2 SVGAGI. CDR3 sequence: CASGQGGEQYF. In DNA form, the CDR3 reads TGTGCCAGCGGACAGGGGGGCGAGCAGTACTTC.

This rearrangement joins TRBV6-1 to TRBJ2-3, with TRBD2 matching over 8 bases. The trim removed 3 bases at V and 4 bases at J, leaving 3 bases unmatched. Germline loops: CDR1 MNHNS, CDR2 SASEGT. This CDR3 has 14 residues. DNA of the CDR3: TGTGCCAGCAGTGACAGCGGGGGACCAGATACGCAGTATTTT. It specifies CASSDSGGPDTQYF.

The V and J genes are TRBV7-8 and TRBJ2-7; TRBD1 matches at 7 bases. The CDR3 length is 20 residues. Germline CDR1 SGHVS, CDR2 FQNEAQ. Germline trimming cut 5 bases from V and 3 bases from J; bases unmatched to any gene: 25. CDR3 loop: CASSPHPAIPGQRGYYEQYF. Written as DNA, the CDR3 is TGTGCCAGCAGCCCTCACCCCGCAATACCGGGACAGAGAGGGTACTACGAGCAGTACTTC.

The V gene is TRBV18, the J gene TRBJ2-1; D unclear. This CDR3 is 12 amino acids long. Trimming took off 4 bases at V and 8 bases at J, with 9 bases between the two ends. The V gene's germline CDR1 is KGHSH and CDR2 LQKENI. CDR3 amino acids: CASSHRSDEQFF. The CDR3 DNA is TGTGCCAGCTCACACAGATCCGATGAGCAGTTCTTC.

V is TRBV27 and J is TRBJ2-1; 14 bases are shared with TRBD2. This CDR3 is built from 14 residues. Per germline, CDR1 MNHEY and CDR2 SMNVEV (reference sequence). With V trimmed by 6 bases and J by 7 bases, 2 bases remained unmatched. CDR3 amino acids: CASRGTSGSNEQFF. The DNA of the CDR3 is TGTGCCAGCAGGGGGACTAGCGGGAGTAATGAGCAGTTCTTC.

The chain is built from TRBV5-4 and TRBJ1-1; D might be TRBD1 (5 bases). The CDR3 is made up of 13 amino acids. The V gene lost 4 bases and the J gene lost 1 base, with 8 bases spanning the gap. The germline V gene has CDR1 SGHNT and CDR2 YYREEE (reference sequence). Here the CDR3 reads CASSVQGNTEAFF. CDR3 DNA sequence: TGTGCCAGCAGCGTGCAGGGGAACACTGAAGCTTTCTTT.

The rearrangement uses TRBV9 and TRBJ2-1, with a weak D call TRBD1 (6 bases). Germline CDR1 SGDLS, CDR2 YYNGEE. The V end was cut by 2 bases, the J end by 6 bases, with 9 bases between. This CDR3 contains 13 residues. CDR3 in amino acids: CASSVGTPNEQFF. The DNA of the CDR3 is TGTGCCAGCAGCGTCGGGACACCCAATGAGCAGTTCTTC. Using reference TRBV9 and TRBJ2-1 for the parts outside the CDR3, the full variable domain is DSGVTQTPKHLITATGQRVTLRCSPRSGDLSVYWYQQSLDQGLQFLIQYYNGEERAKGNILERFSAQQFPDLHSELNLSSLELGDSALYFCASSVGTPNEQFFGPGTRLTVL.

The chain employs TRBV18 and TRBJ2-7; TRBD2 agrees at 10 bases. The tail of the sequence fits TRBJ2-1 better, so the J call may be wrong. The CDR3 consists of 14 residues. Germline CDR1 reads KGHSH; CDR2 reads LQKENI. The CDR3 DNA reads TGTGCCAGCTCCTCCACTAGCGGGGTTAACGAGCAGTTCTTC. This encodes CASSSTSGVNEQFF.

This clone was detected a few times. The chain combines TRBV5-1 with TRBJ1-1; D not certain. Trimming took 4 bases from V and 8 from J, leaving 18 bases between them. The germline gives CDR1 SGHRS, CDR2 YFSETQ. This CDR3 region has 14 residues. The CDR3 spells CASSLTISVSEAFF. CDR3 DNA: TGCGCCAGCAGCCTCACGATTTCAGTATCCGAAGCTTTCTTT.

The chain couples TRBV28 to TRBJ2-2; 7 nucleotides line up with TRBD1. J lost 7 bases, V lost 1 base, and 6 bases had no gene match. Germline CDR1 MDHEN, CDR2 SYDVKM. The CDR3 contains 15 residues. The DNA for the CDR3 is TGTGCCAGCAGTTTATTAAGGGGGCAGGGCGGGGAGCTGTTTTTT. This codes for CASSLLRGQGGELFF.

V is TRBV5-1 and J is TRBJ1-2; a possible D gene is TRBD1 (5 bases). The CDR3 spans 17 residues. Trimming stripped 4 bases from V and 8 bases from J, with 27 bases between. Germline CDR1 is SGHRS and CDR2 is YFSETQ. The CDR3 DNA follows: TGCGCCAGCAGCCCTTCGGGGGGACCCCCCCTCGTCGAGGGCTACACCTTC. It translates to CASSPSGGPPLVEGYTF.

This clone was seen only a few times. This chain connects TRBV5-1 to TRBJ2-5; 8 bases line up with TRBD2. Germline assignment: CDR1 SGHRS and CDR2 YFSETQ. Trimming cost V 5 bases and J 1 base; bases outside gene matches: 7. The CDR3 covers 15 residues. The CDR3 coding sequence is TGCGCCAGCAGGGCAGTAGCGGGACCCCAAGAGACCCAGTACTTC. Its translation: CASRAVAGPQETQYF.

The rearrangement uses TRBV5-1 and TRBJ1-6, with D possibly matching TRBD1 (6 bases). Deletions cut 2 bases from V and 7 bases from J, with 13 bases between. CDR1 is SGHRS and CDR2 is YFSETQ in the germline V gene. The CDR3 has 15 residues. Written as DNA, the CDR3 is TGCGCCAGCAGCTTCACGACAGGAGGCAATTCACCCCTCCACTTT. Amino acid sequence: CASSFTTGGNSPLHF.

The V and J genes are TRBV5-8 and TRBJ2-7, with 9 bases fitting TRBD2. Germline assignment: CDR1 SGHTS and CDR2 YDEGEE. After removal of 6 bases from V and 2 bases from J, the junction contained 6 bases not matched to a gene. The CDR3 is made up of 14 amino acids. The CDR3 loop reads CASTRLAVTYEQYF. In nucleotides, the CDR3 is TGTGCCAGCACCAGACTAGCGGTTACCTACGAGCAGTACTTC.

V gene TRBV28 combines with J gene TRBJ2-7, with 11 bases matching TRBD2. The CDR3 length is 15 residues. The V gene's germline CDR1 is MDHEN and CDR2 SYDVKM. The junction had 5 bases not matched to a gene; V was cut back by 5 bases and J by 2 bases. CDR3 DNA: TGTGCCAGCAGTCAACTAGCGGGAGAGGCCTACGAGCAGTACTTC. Translating gives CASSQLAGEAYEQYF.